The T cell receptor beta chain described here comes from a study of molecular identifiers for immune sequencing clone quantification. Turning to the study itself: Five aliquots were made in replicates from the RNA of roughly 21,000 or 96,000 naive CD8 cells, and four were sequenced.

CDR1 and CDR2 from the germline V gene are MNHEY and SVGEGT. This CDR3 comprises 18 residues. For this clonotype: A junction boundary mismatches the germline segment, possibly from a read error.

Previously published methods and listed TCR primers were used for the bulk TCR libraries. TCRdb redid the calling of the PCR reads with MiXCR, one entry per CDR3 protein. Here the sample spans approximately 100,000 distinct CDR3 sequences, 36% being singletons. The authors gated naive CD8 T cells as CD8+CD4-CCR7+CD45RA+ for sorting. This TCR was sampled from a human donor in good health. Some libraries in this study had Jurkat cell RNA spiked in. The sample comprised naive CD8+ T cells from blood, with Jurkat cell RNA spiked in. Subset noted: FACS-sorted CD8+CD4-CCR7+CD45RA+ naive T cells. The chain recombines TRBV6-2 or TRBV6-3 with TRBJ1-5; tentative D call: TRBD1 (5 bases). This chain's CDR3 is CASSTQFGDGYSNQPRHF. CDR3 sequence (DNA): TGTGCCAGCAGTACCCAGTTTGGGGACGGATATAGCAATCAGCCCCGGCATTTT.